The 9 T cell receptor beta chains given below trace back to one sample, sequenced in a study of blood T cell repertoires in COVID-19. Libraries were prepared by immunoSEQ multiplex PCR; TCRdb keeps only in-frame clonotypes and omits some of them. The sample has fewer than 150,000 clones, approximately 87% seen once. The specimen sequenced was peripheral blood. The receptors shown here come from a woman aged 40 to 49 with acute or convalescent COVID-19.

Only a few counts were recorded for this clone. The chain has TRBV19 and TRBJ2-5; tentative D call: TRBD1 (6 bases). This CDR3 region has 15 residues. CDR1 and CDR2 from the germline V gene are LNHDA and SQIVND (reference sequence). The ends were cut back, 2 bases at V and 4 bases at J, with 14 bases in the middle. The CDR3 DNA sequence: TGTGCCAGTAGTATAATCCCCAGGGGAGCAGAGACCCAGTACTTC. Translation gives CASSIIPRGAETQYF.

CDR3 amino acids: CASSEGQGPNEKLFF. CDR3 DNA: TGTGCCAGCAGTGAGGGACAGGGTCCTAATGAAAAACTGTTTTTT. The rearrangement joins TRBV6-1 to TRBJ1-4; 9 bases are a match to TRBD1. The CDR3 has 15 amino acids. With V trimmed by 3 bases and J by 3 bases, 2 bases remained unmatched. Germline V CDR1 and CDR2: MNHNS, SASEGT.

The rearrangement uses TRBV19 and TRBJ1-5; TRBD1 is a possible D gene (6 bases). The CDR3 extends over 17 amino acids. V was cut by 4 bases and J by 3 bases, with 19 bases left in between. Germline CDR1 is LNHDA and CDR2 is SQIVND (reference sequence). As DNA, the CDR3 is TGTGCCAGTAGTAAGTCGGAGGGGGGGACCTACAATCAGCCCCAGCATTTT. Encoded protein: CASSKSEGGTYNQPQHF.

CDR3 in amino acids: CASSPNLGEDTQYF. The DNA for the CDR3 is TGTGCCAGCTCACCAAACCTTGGGGAGGATACGCAGTATTTT. The chain uses TRBV18 and TRBJ2-3, with a possible D match to TRBD2 (5 bases). V lost 2 bases and J lost 6, with 12 bases in between. Per germline, CDR1 KGHSH and CDR2 LQKENI. This CDR3 spans 14 amino acids.

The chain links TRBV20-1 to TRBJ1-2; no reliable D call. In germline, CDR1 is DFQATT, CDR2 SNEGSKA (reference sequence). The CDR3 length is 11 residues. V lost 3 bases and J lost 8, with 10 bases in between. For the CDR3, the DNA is TGCAGTGCTAGTCCAGAGGAAGGCTACACCTTC. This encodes CSASPEEGYTF.

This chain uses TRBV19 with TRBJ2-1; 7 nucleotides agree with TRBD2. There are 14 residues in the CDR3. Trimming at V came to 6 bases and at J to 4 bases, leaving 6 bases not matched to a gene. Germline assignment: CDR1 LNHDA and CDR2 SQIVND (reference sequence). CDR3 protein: CASRSQREYNEQFF. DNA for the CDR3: TGTGCCAGTAGAAGCCAGCGGGAATACAATGAGCAGTTCTTC.

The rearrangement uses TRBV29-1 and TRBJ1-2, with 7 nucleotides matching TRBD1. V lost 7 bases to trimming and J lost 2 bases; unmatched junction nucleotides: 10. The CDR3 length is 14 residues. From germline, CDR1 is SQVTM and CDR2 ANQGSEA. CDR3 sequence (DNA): TGCAGCGCCACCAATCCACAGGGGAACTATGGCTACACCTTC. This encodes CSATNPQGNYGYTF.

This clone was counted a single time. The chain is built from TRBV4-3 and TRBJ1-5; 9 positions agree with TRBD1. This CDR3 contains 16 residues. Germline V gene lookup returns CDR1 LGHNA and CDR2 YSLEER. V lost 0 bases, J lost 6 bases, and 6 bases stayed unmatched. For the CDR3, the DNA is TGCGCCAGCAGCCAAGAGGTCACAGGGGGCGGTCAGCCCCAGCATTTT. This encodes CASSQEVTGGGQPQHF.

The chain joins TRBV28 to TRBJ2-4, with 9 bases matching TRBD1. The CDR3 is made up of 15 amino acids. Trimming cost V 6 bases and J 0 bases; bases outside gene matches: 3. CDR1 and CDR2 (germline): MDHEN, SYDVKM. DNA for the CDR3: TGTGCCAGCAGCGGGACAGGGCTAGCCAAAAACATTCAGTACTTC. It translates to CASSGTGLAKNIQYF.